A single sample is the source of the 30 T cell receptor beta chains below, sequenced in a study of blood T cell repertoires in COVID-19. Sequencing was performed with immunoSEQ multiplex PCR; in TCRdb, only in-frame clones are kept and a portion is missing. The table shows tens of thousands of clones, with around 91% occurring only once. Material: peripheral blood. Receptors were obtained from a man older than 75 with acute or convalescent COVID-19.

V and J are TRBV5-1 and TRBJ1-6; 7 bases map to TRBD1. CDR3 length: 18 residues. The V gene's germline CDR1 is SGHRS and CDR2 YFSETQ. V lost 3 bases and J lost 6; bases outside the gene matches: 15. The CDR3, as DNA: TGCGCCAGCAGCTGGGCAGGAGGACAGGACCGAGGTAATTCACCCCTCCACTTT. Encoded protein: CASSWAGGQDRGNSPLHF.

The chain has TRBV10-1 and TRBJ2-1; the match to TRBD2 covers 11 bases. CDR1 is WNHNN, CDR2 SYGVQD, per germline (reference sequence). With V trimmed by 4 bases and J by 1 base, 0 bases remained unmatched. The CDR3 totals 15 residues. The CDR3 reads CASSASGGSYNEQFF. The CDR3 region has the DNA TGCGCCAGCAGTGCTAGCGGGGGGTCCTACAATGAGCAGTTCTTC.

The chain joins TRBV5-8 to TRBJ1-4; no clear D gene. Trimming pared 1 base from V and 6 bases from J, leaving 16 bases between. CDR1 SGHTS and CDR2 YDEGEE come from the germline V gene. The CDR3 contains 16 residues. The CDR3 bases are TGTGCCAGCAGCTTGTCCCTTTTTGTCACGGATGAAAAACTGTTTTTT. It yields the protein CASSLSLFVTDEKLFF.

The chain links TRBV5-1 to TRBJ2-7, with 9 bases fitting TRBD1. CDR1 SGHRS and CDR2 YFSETQ come from the germline V gene. The J segment lost 4 bases and the V segment lost 2 bases, leaving 4 bases of the junction unmatched. CDR3 length: 14 residues. The CDR3 is CASSLQGAEYEQYF. In DNA form, the CDR3 reads TGCGCCAGCAGCTTACAGGGGGCGGAATACGAGCAGTACTTC.

The rearrangement links TRBV5-1 to TRBJ2-5; 9 positions agree with TRBD1. CDR3 size: 14 residues. Trimming cost V 5 bases and J 4 bases; bases outside gene matches: 6. Germline V gene sequence: CDR1 SGHRS, CDR2 YFSETQ. The CDR3 bases are TGCGCCAGCAGGGACCACAGGGGGCGAGAGACCCAGTACTTC. The encoded protein is CASRDHRGRETQYF.

The chain links TRBV30 to TRBJ2-1, with TRBD1 matching 7 bases. This CDR3 has 16 amino acids. Germline loops: CDR1 GTSNPN, CDR2 SVGIG (reference sequence). V gave up 3 bases and J gave up 3 bases; unmatched junction bases: 11. The CDR3 DNA follows: TGTGCCTGGAGGAGGTTCGGGCAGGGGGTCTACAATGAGCAGTTCTTC. It is translated as CAWRRFGQGVYNEQFF.

The V call is TRBV3-1 (or the pseudogene TRBV3-2), the J call TRBJ2-1; 7 nucleotides align to TRBD2. V gave up 0 bases and J gave up 7 bases; unmatched junction bases: 18. CDR1 LGHDT and CDR2 YNNKEL come from the germline V gene (reference sequence). This CDR3 is built from 19 residues. The CDR3 protein is CASSQDGPGSTSMVNEQFF. The CDR3 region has the DNA TGTGCCAGCAGCCAAGATGGCCCTGGGTCGACTAGCATGGTGAATGAGCAGTTCTTC.

This chain connects TRBV9 to TRBJ1-1; a possible D gene is TRBD1 (5 bases). CDR3 length: 15 amino acids. The V and J ends lost 4 bases and 1 base respectively, with 14 bases between them. Germline loops: CDR1 SGDLS, CDR2 YYNGEE. The CDR3 DNA reads TGTGCCAGCAGCCAAATACAGGACCAGAACACTGAAGCTTTCTTT. Translating gives CASSQIQDQNTEAFF.

This clone was recorded a few times. This chain links TRBV2 with TRBJ2-2, with 16 positions matching TRBD2. The germline CDR1 and CDR2 sequences are SNHLY and FYNNEI. This CDR3 is built from 18 residues. V was pared by 6 bases and J by 5 bases, with 9 bases of the junction left unmatched. For the CDR3, the DNA is TGTGCCAGCAGCCCAGGGACTAGCGGGGGGGCTCGAACCGGGGAGCTGTTTTTT. Translation: CASSPGTSGGARTGELFF.

This chain uses TRBV12-3 or TRBV12-4 with TRBJ1-5; D uncertain. This CDR3 is built from 13 residues. Trimming shortened V by 0 bases and J by 6 bases, and 6 bases separated the two germline ends. The CDR3 nucleotides read TGTGCCAGCAGTTTAGCAATCCGTCAGCCCCAGCATTTT. This translates into CASSLAIRQPQHF.

This clone was detected only once. V and J are TRBV19 and TRBJ1-5, with D perhaps TRBD1 (5 bases). From germline, CDR1 is LNHDA and CDR2 SQIVND (reference sequence). This CDR3 is 15 amino acids long. Trimming pared 5 bases from V and 2 bases from J, leaving 13 bases between. Here the CDR3 DNA reads TGTGCCAGTAGTTCCCGGGGGTATGGCAATCAGCCCCAGCATTTT. Translation: CASSSRGYGNQPQHF.

The V gene is TRBV10-3, the J gene TRBJ1-1; a weak D match, TRBD1 (6 bases). CDR3 length: 13 amino acids. V was clipped by 5 bases and J by 3 bases, with 10 bases between them. The germline V gene encodes CDR1 ENHRY and CDR2 SYGVKD. The CDR3 DNA reads TGTGCCATCAGTACCAAGGGGGACACTGAAGCTTTCTTT. It codes for CAISTKGDTEAFF.

This clone showed up just once. The J gene is TRBJ2-2, the V gene TRBV24-1; 8 positions agree with TRBD1. J lost 5 bases, V lost 4 bases, and 5 bases had no gene match. There are 15 residues in the CDR3. Looked up from germline, CDR1 is KGHDR and CDR2 is SFDVKD. For the CDR3, the DNA is TGTGCCACCAGTGAAGACCGGACAGGGACCGGGGAGCTGTTTTTT. As protein: CATSEDRTGTGELFF.

The chain employs TRBV21-1 and TRBJ1-5; the table's D call of TRBD1 was not tested on the DNA. TRBV21-1 is assigned pseudogene status. This CDR3 region has 17 residues. The CDR3 coding sequence is TGTGCCAGCAGCAAAGTAACTGGGACAGGGAGCAATCAGCCCCAGCATTTT. Translation gives CASSKVTGTGSNQPQHF.

The gene calls are TRBV28 and TRBJ2-7; 9 bases match TRBD2. This CDR3 is 16 amino acids long. The V gene's germline CDR1 is MDHEN and CDR2 SYDVKM. Germline trimming cut 2 bases from V and 4 bases from J; bases unmatched to any gene: 9. CDR3 in amino acids: CASSLHRGGAWYEQYF. CDR3 bases: TGTGCCAGCAGTTTACACCGCGGGGGGGCTTGGTACGAGCAGTACTTC.

The V call is TRBV7-2, the J call TRBJ2-5, with D perhaps TRBD2 (5 bases). V lost 2 bases, J lost 5 bases, and 6 bases lay in between. Looked up from germline, CDR1 is SGHTA and CDR2 is FQGNSA. This CDR3 has 12 amino acids. CDR3 nucleotides: TGTGCCAGCAGCTTACCGGGGGAGACCCAGTACTTC. Translating it yields CASSLPGETQYF.

This sequence joins TRBV16 and TRBJ2-3; TRBD2 might be the D (6 bases). Trimming shortened V by 3 bases and J by 0 bases, and 10 bases separated the two germline ends. Germline assignment: CDR1 KGHSY and CDR2 FQNENV. This CDR3 has 15 amino acids. The CDR3 protein is CASSQGLGSTDTQYF. The CDR3 coding sequence is TGTGCCAGCAGCCAGGGACTTGGTAGCACAGATACGCAGTATTTT.

The chain is built from TRBV18 and TRBJ1-3; tentatively, D is TRBD1 (6 bases). CDR1 is KGHSH and CDR2 is LQKENI in the germline V gene. V was clipped by 0 bases and J by 2 bases, with 8 bases between them. The CDR3 covers 15 residues. CDR3 residues: CASSPPNRAGNTIYF. The CDR3 region has the DNA TGTGCCAGCTCACCACCGAACAGGGCTGGAAACACCATATATTTT. The full variable domain, rest sourced from reference TRBV18 and TRBJ1-3, is NAGVMQNPRHLVRRRGQEARLRCSPMKGHSHVYWYRQLPEEGLKFMVYLQKENIIDESGMPKERFSAEFPKEGPSILRIQQVVRGDSAAYFCASSPPNRAGNTIYFGEGSWLTVV.

J is TRBJ2-7 and V is TRBV3-1 (or the pseudogene TRBV3-2), with 9 bases aligning to TRBD2. Germline loops: CDR1 LGHDT, CDR2 YNNKEL (reference sequence). The CDR3 totals 14 residues. With 2 bases clipped from V and 3 bases from J, the junction kept 2 bases outside the gene matches. DNA of the CDR3: TGTGCCAGCAGCCAAAGGCGGGGGGGCTACGAGCAGTACTTC. Its protein is CASSQRRGGYEQYF.

CDR3: CASRLGQPNGYTF. CDR3 nucleotides: TGTGCCAGCAGACTGGGACAGCCCAACGGCTACACCTTC. The chain recombines TRBV28 with TRBJ1-2; TRBD1 matches 7 bases. CDR3 length: 13 residues. V shed 6 bases, J shed 8 bases, and the junction held 9 bases outside the gene matches. Germline loops: CDR1 MDHEN, CDR2 SYDVKM.

The sample holds one count of this clone. The rearrangement uses TRBV28 and TRBJ2-1; tentatively, D is TRBD1 (6 bases). Trimming pared 2 bases from V and 12 bases from J, leaving 14 bases between. This CDR3 contains 13 residues. Germline V gives CDR1 MDHEN, CDR2 SYDVKM. The CDR3 protein is CASSLGGETGQFF. CDR3 nucleotide sequence: TGTGCCAGCAGTTTAGGGGGAGAGACAGGGCAGTTCTTC.

This sequence joins TRBV29-1 and TRBJ2-3; 9 nucleotides align to TRBD1. Trimming at V came to 7 bases and at J to 0 bases, leaving 17 bases not matched to a gene. The CDR3 contains 18 residues. The germline V gene encodes CDR1 SQVTM and CDR2 ANQGSEA. The CDR3 loop is CSAQGTRDRVRSTDTQYF. The CDR3 DNA sequence: TGCAGCGCCCAGGGGACCCGGGACAGGGTTCGGAGCACAGATACGCAGTATTTT.

The chain couples TRBV7-2 to TRBJ2-5; 8 nucleotides agree with TRBD2. This CDR3 contains 14 residues. CDR1 is SGHTA, CDR2 FQGNSA, per germline. V lost 5 bases and J lost 2; bases outside the gene matches: 4. The CDR3 sequence: CASSPGLVQETQYF. The CDR3 DNA reads TGTGCCAGCAGCCCGGGACTAGTACAAGAGACCCAGTACTTC.

The chain carries TRBV21-1 and TRBJ2-1; the table's D call of TRBD2 was not tested on the DNA. TRBV21-1 is a pseudogene locus. The CDR3 extends over 17 amino acids. CDR3: CASSKGHPRGPHNEQFF. The CDR3 region has the DNA TGTGCCAGCAGCAAAGGTCATCCGCGGGGGCCTCACAATGAGCAGTTCTTC.

The CDR3 loop is CASSESRKDQPQHF. DNA of the CDR3: TGTGCCAGCAGTGAAAGCAGGAAGGATCAGCCCCAGCATTTT. This rearrangement joins TRBV2 to TRBJ1-5; D uncertain. V was trimmed by 2 bases and J by 5 bases, leaving 10 bases between them. Germline CDR1 and CDR2: SNHLY and FYNNEI. The CDR3 contains 14 residues. The whole variable domain, remainder taken from reference TRBV2 and TRBJ1-5, is EPEVTQTPSHQVTQMGQEVILRCVPISNHLYFYWYRQILGQKVEFLVSFYNNEISEKSEIFDDQFSVERPDGSNFTLKIRSTKLEDSAMYFCASSESRKDQPQHFGDGTRLSIL.

The V and J genes are TRBV11-3 and TRBJ2-2; TRBD1 is a possible D gene (6 bases). Per the germline V gene, CDR1 is SGHNT and CDR2 is YENEEA. Trimming left V 3 bases short and J 0 bases short, with 11 bases between. This CDR3 region has 16 residues. The chain's CDR3 is CASSLGGQSNTGELFF. The CDR3 DNA reads TGTGCCAGCAGCTTGGGCGGACAGTCGAACACCGGGGAGCTGTTTTTT.

This clone has only one observation. V is TRBV28 and J is TRBJ1-5; a weak D match, TRBD1 (5 bases). V gave up 2 bases and J gave up 4 bases, with 15 bases separating them. Germline V lookup: CDR1 MDHEN, CDR2 SYDVKM. This CDR3 region has 16 residues. In nucleotides, the CDR3 is TGTGCCAGCAGTTTAGCCAGGGCCGGGGGAAATCAGCCCCAGCATTTT. The encoded protein is CASSLARAGGNQPQHF.

This clone has just one count. The chain uses TRBV30 and TRBJ1-6, with 7 positions matching TRBD1. CDR1 is GTSNPN and CDR2 is SVGIG in the germline V gene (reference sequence). The V and J ends lost 1 base and 8 bases, in that order; junction bases with no gene match: 2. The CDR3 has 13 amino acids. CDR3 region: CAWSGDRDSPLHF. The CDR3 DNA reads as TGTGCCTGGAGTGGAGACAGGGATTCACCCCTCCACTTT.

The chain has TRBV30 and TRBJ1-2; no firm D call. CDR1 and CDR2 (germline): GTSNPN, SVGIG (reference sequence). CDR3 size: 15 residues. V lost 0 bases to trimming and J lost 1 base, with 12 bases between them. The CDR3 loop reads CAWSVKLPGNYGYTF. As DNA, the CDR3 is TGTGCCTGGAGTGTAAAGTTACCGGGTAACTATGGCTACACCTTC.

The chain is built from TRBV11-1 and TRBJ2-3, with D perhaps TRBD2 (6 bases). The CDR3 contains 16 residues. Germline-derived CDR1 and CDR2 are SGHAT and FQDESV (reference sequence). V lost 2 bases and J lost 4, with 16 bases in between. The chain's CDR3 is CASSLSDPGGSDTQYF. CDR3 nucleotide sequence: TGTGCCAGCAGCTTATCCGACCCCGGGGGTTCAGATACGCAGTATTTT.